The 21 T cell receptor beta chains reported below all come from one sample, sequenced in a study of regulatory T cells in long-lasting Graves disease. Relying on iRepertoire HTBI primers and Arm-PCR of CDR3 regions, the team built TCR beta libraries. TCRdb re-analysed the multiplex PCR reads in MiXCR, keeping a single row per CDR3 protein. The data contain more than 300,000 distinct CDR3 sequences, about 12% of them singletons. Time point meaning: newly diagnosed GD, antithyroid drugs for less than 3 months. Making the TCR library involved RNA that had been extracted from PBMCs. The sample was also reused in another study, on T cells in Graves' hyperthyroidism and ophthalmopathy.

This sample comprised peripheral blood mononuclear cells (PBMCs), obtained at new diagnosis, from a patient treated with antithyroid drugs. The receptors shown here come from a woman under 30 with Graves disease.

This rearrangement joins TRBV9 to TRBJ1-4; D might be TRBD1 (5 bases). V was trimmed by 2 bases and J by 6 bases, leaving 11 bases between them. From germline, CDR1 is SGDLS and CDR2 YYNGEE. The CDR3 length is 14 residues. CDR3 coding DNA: TGTGCCAGCAGCGTGGGAGGGGTGGATGAAAAACTGTTTTTT. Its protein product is CASSVGGVDEKLFF. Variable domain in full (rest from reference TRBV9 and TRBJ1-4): DSGVTQTPKHLITATGQRVTLRCSPRSGDLSVYWYQQSLDQGLQFLIQYYNGEERAKGNILERFSAQQFPDLHSELNLSSLELGDSALYFCASSVGGVDEKLFFGSGTQLSVL.

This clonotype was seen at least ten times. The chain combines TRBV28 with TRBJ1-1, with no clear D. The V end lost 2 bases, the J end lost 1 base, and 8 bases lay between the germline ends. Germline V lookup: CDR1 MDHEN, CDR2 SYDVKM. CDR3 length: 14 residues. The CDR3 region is CASSLRTANTEAFF. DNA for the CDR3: TGTGCCAGCAGTTTAAGGACCGCGAACACTGAAGCTTTCTTT.

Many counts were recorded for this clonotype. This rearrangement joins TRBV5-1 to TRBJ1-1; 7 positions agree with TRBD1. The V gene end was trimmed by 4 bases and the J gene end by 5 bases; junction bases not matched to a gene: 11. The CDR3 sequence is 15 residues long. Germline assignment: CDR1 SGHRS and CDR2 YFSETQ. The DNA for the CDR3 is TGCGCCAGCAGCCTCTCGACAGGGATGGGGACTGAAGCTTTCTTT. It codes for CASSLSTGMGTEAFF.

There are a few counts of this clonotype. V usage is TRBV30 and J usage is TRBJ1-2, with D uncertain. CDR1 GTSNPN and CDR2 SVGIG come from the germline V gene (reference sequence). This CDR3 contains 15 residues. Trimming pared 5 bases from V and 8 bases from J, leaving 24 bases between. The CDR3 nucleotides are TGTGCCTGGTTCGGGGATTGGGGAGTCCCGGGCGGCTACACCTTC. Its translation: CAWFGDWGVPGGYTF.

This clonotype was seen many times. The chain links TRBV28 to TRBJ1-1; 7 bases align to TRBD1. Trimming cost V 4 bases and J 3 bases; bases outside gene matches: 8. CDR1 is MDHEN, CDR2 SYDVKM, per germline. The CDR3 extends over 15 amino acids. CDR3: CASSSPGGGHTEAFF. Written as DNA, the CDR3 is TGTGCCAGCAGTTCACCAGGGGGTGGGCACACTGAAGCTTTCTTT.

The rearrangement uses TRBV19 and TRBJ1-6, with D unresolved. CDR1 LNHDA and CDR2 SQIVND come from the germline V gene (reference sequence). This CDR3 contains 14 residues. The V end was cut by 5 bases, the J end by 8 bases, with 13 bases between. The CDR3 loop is CASSQWGDYSPLHF. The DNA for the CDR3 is TGTGCCAGTAGTCAGTGGGGTGATTATTCACCCCTCCACTTT.

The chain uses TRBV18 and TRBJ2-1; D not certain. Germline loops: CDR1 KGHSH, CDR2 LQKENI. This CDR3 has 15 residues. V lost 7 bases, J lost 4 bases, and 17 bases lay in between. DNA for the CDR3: TGTGCCAGCTTCCCATCACGCCTGGCTTACAATGAGCAGTTCTTC. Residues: CASFPSRLAYNEQFF.

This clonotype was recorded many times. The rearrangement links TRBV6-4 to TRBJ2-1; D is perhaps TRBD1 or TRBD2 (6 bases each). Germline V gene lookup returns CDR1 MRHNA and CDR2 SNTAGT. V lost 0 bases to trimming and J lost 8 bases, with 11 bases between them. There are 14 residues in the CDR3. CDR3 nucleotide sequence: TGTGCCAGCAGTGACTCGGTGGGGGGCGATGAGCAGTTCTTC. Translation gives CASSDSVGGDEQFF.

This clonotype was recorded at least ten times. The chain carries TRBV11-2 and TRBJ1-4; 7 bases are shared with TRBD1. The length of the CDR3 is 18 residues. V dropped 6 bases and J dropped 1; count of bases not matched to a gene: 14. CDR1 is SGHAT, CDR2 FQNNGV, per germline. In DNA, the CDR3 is TGTGCCAGCAGTAGAAGGCCGGGGACAGAGGAAACTAATGAAAAACTGTTTTTT. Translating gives CASSRRPGTEETNEKLFF.

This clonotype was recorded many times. The DNA of the CDR3 is TGTGCCAGCAAGGAGCGGGCGAACACTGAAGCTTTCTTT. This codes for CASKERANTEAFF. V usage is TRBV2 and J usage is TRBJ1-1, with D uncertain. V dropped 7 bases and J dropped 1 base, with 10 bases sitting between them. Looked up from germline, CDR1 is SNHLY and CDR2 is FYNNEI. The CDR3 spans 13 residues.

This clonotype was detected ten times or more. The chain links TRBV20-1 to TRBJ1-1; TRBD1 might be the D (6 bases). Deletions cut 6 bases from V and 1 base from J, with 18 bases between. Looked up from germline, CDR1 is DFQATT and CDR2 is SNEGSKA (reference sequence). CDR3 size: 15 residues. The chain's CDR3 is CSANRPGHSNTEAFF. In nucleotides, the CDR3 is TGCAGTGCCAACCGTCCGGGACATTCGAACACTGAAGCTTTCTTT.

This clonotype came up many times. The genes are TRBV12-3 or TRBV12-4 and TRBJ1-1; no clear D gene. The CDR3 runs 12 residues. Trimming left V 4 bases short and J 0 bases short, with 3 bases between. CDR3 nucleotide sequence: TGTGCCAGCAGTTATATGAACACTGAAGCTTTCTTT. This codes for CASSYMNTEAFF.

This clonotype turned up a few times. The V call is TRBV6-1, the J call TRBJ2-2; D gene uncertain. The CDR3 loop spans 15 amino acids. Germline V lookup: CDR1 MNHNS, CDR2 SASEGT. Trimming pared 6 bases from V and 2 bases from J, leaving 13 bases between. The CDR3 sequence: CASSSPGLNTGELFF. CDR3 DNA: TGTGCCAGCAGCTCCCCGGGTCTCAACACCGGGGAGCTGTTTTTT.

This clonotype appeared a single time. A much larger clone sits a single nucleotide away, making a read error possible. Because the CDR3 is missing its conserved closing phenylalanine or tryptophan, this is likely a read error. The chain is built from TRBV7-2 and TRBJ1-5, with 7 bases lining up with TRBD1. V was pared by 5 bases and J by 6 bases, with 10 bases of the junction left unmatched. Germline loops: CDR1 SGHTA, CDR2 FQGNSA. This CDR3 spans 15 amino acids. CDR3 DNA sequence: TGTGCCAGCAGCGACCGTAGGGGGCACAGTCAGCCCCAGCATCTT. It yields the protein CASSDRRGHSQPQHL.

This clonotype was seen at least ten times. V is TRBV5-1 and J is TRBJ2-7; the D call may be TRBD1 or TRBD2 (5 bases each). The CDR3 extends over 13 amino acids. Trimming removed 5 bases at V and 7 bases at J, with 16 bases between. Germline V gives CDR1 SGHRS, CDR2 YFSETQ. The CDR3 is CASRSSGLGEQYF. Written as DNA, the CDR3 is TGCGCCAGCAGATCCTCGGGGCTAGGGGAGCAGTACTTC.

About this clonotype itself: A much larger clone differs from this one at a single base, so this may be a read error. Written as DNA, the CDR3 is TGTGCCAGCAGCCAAGAAAGTGGGACCCACTACAATGAGCAGTACTTC. This encodes CASSQESGTHYNEQYF. The chain uses TRBV6-1 and TRBJ2-7; D could derive from TRBD1 or TRBD2 (5 bases each). The CDR3 spans 16 residues. V was trimmed by 6 bases and J by 7 bases, leaving 25 bases between them. The germline V gene has CDR1 MNHNS and CDR2 SASEGT.

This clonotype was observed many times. CDR3 in DNA: TGTGCCAGCAGCCAAGGAGGGACAGCCAAGCAGTTCTTC. Its translation: CASSQGGTAKQFF. The chain joins TRBV3-1 to TRBJ2-1; TRBD1 matches 7 bases. The CDR3 runs to 13 residues. CDR1 and CDR2 (germline): LGHDT, YNNKEL (reference sequence). V lost 1 base to trimming and J lost 11 bases; unmatched junction nucleotides: 5.

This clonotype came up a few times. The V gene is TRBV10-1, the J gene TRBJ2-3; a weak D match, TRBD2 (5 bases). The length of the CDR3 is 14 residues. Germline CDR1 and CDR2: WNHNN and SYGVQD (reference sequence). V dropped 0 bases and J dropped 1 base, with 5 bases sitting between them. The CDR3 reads CASSESSGTDTQYF. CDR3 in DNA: TGCGCCAGCAGTGAGTCTAGCGGCACAGATACGCAGTATTTT.

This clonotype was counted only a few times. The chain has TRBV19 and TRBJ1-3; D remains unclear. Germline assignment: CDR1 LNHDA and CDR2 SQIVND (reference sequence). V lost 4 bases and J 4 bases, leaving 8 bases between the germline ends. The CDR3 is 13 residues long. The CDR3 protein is CASSTGPGNTIYF. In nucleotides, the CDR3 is TGTGCCAGTAGTACTGGCCCGGGAAACACCATATATTTT.

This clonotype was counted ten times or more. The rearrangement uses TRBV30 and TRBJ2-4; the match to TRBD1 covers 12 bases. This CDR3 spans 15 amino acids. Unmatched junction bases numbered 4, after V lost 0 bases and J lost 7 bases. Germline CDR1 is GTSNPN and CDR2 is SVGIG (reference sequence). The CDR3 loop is CAWSVGGQGANIQYF. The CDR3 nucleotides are TGTGCCTGGAGTGTAGGGGGACAGGGGGCCAACATTCAGTACTTC.

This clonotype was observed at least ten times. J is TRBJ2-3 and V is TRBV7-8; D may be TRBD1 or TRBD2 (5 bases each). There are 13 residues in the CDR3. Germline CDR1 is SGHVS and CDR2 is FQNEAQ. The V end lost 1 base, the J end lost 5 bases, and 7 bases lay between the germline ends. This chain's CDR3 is CASSLGGKDTQYF. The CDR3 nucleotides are TGTGCCAGCAGCTTAGGGGGGAAAGATACGCAGTATTTT.